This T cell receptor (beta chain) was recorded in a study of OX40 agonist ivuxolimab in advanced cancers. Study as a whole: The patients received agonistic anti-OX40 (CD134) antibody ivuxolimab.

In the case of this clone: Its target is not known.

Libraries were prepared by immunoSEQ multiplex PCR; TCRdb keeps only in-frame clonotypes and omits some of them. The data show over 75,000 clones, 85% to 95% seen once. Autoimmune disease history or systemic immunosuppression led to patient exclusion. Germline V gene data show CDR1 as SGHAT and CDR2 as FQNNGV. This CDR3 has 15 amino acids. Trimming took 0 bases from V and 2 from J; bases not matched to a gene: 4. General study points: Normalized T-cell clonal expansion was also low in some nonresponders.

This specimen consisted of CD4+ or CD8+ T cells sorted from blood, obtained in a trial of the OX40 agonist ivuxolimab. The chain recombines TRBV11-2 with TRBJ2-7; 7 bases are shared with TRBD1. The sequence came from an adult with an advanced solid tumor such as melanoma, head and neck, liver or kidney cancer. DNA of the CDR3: TGTGCCAGCAGCTTAGAGTGGGGACAGACCTACGAGCAGTACTTC. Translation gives CASSLEWGQTYEQYF.